Listed below are T cell receptor beta chains from one sample, sequenced in a study of sequential checkpoint blockade in melanoma. Method: immunoSEQ multiplex PCR; TCRdb's copy keeps in-frame clones and lacks some. The profile shows 35,000 to 40,000 clones, around 32% of them singletons. The specimen comprised tumor tissue (inferred from file names), sampled from a patient given nivolumab and ipilimumab in sequence. These receptors were obtained from a human donor with melanoma. CDR3s include the opening cysteine and the closing phenylalanine or tryptophan. D genes are given only for firm matches. Only part of the rows carry a size: once, few, many, or a class if the clone is expanded.

size	D	V	J	CDR3	DNA
-	TRBD2	TRBV11-3	TRBJ2-5	CASSSSPGTSGETQYF	TGTGCCAGCAGCTCCAGCCCGGGGACTAGCGGGGAGACCCAGTACTTC
few	TRBD1	TRBV6-8	TRBJ2-7	CASSADRGGEQYF	TGTGCCAGCAGTGCGGACAGGGGGGGCGAGCAGTACTTC
few	TRBD1	TRBV6-8	TRBJ1-1	CASSYPGGTEAFF	TGTGCCAGCAGTTACCCAGGGGGCACTGAAGCTTTCTTT
many	-	TRBV11-3	TRBJ1-5	CASSPGDGRNQPQHF	TGTGCCAGCAGCCCGGGGGACGGAAGGAATCAGCCCCAGCATTTT
-	-	TRBV18	TRBJ2-7	CASSPPKVGEQYF	TGTGCCAGCTCACCACCAAAGGTGGGCGAGCAGTACTTC
few	TRBD1	TRBV2	TRBJ1-1	CASTLGTGGTEAFF	TGTGCCAGCACCCTTGGGACAGGGGGCACTGAAGCTTTCTTT
-	TRBD1	TRBV18	TRBJ2-3	CASSPQQGVTDTQYF	TGTGCCAGCTCACCACAACAGGGGGTGACAGATACGCAGTATTTT
once	TRBD1	TRBV5-1	TRBJ2-5	CASSFGQGGETQYF	TGCGCCAGCAGCTTCGGACAGGGAGGTGAGACCCAGTACTTC
-	-	TRBV18	TRBJ1-5	CASSPAGGNQPQHF	TGTGCCAGCTCACCCGCAGGGGGCAATCAGCCCCAGCATTTT
-	-	TRBV30	TRBJ2-3	CAWSVLRDTQYF	TGTGCCTGGAGTGTACTTCGGGATACGCAGTATTTT
-	TRBD1	TRBV12-5	TRBJ2-7	CASGLGTGSYEQYF	TGTGCTAGTGGTTTGGGGACAGGGTCCTACGAGCAGTACTTC
-	TRBD1	TRBV28	TRBJ2-7	CASRTGGALYEQYF	TGTGCCAGCAGGACAGGGGGGGCCCTCTACGAGCAGTACTTC
-	-	TRBV25-1	TRBJ1-5	CASSDGGPTNQPQHF	TGTGCCAGCAGTGACGGGGGGCCTACTAATCAGCCCCAGCATTTT
few	TRBD2	TRBV9	TRBJ2-7	CASSEQLAGGHEQYF	TGTGCCAGCAGTGAACAGCTAGCGGGGGGTCACGAGCAGTACTTC
few	-	TRBV6-8	TRBJ1-4	CASSYSAVATNEKLFF	TGTGCCAGCAGTTACTCGGCAGTCGCAACTAATGAAAAACTGTTTTTT
many	TRBD1	TRBV11-3	TRBJ2-1	CASSSTGGSYNEQFF	TGTGCCAGCAGCTCGACAGGGGGTTCCTACAATGAGCAGTTCTTC
few	TRBD1	TRBV6-8	TRBJ2-1	CATSGQPNEQFF	TGTGCCACCTCGGGACAGCCCAATGAGCAGTTCTTC
few	-	TRBV6-8	TRBJ1-1	CASSRTIMNTEAFF	TGTGCCAGCAGTAGGACCATCATGAACACTGAAGCTTTCTTT
-	TRBD1	TRBV28	TRBJ1-2	CASSPREGARYGYTF	TGTGCCAGCAGTCCCCGGGAGGGGGCAAGGTATGGCTACACCTTC
-	-	TRBV29-1	TRBJ1-5	CSVANGGEDQPQHF	TGCAGCGTTGCTAATGGGGGGGAGGACCAGCCCCAGCATTTT
-	-	TRBV11-3	TRBJ1-1	CASSLDPVGTTEAFF	TGTGCCAGCAGCCTGGACCCGGTGGGTACCACTGAAGCTTTCTTT
few	-	TRBV9	TRBJ1-1	CASSVSPRGNTEAFF	TGTGCCAGCAGCGTCTCTCCAAGGGGGAACACTGAAGCTTTCTTT
few	-	TRBV9	TRBJ2-3	CASSPVGVLSKDTQYF	TGTGCCAGCAGCCCCGTAGGGGTACTATCTAAAGATACGCAGTATTTT
-	TRBD2	TRBV5-1	TRBJ2-3	CASSLTSGVSDTQYF	TGCGCCAGCAGCTTGACTAGCGGGGTATCAGATACGCAGTATTTT
few	TRBD1	TRBV28	TRBJ1-6	CASSFSGQGALPLHF	TGTGCCAGCAGTTTTAGTGGACAGGGGGCATTACCCCTCCACTTT
-	TRBD2	TRBV30	TRBJ2-1	CAWSVRPGLAGGGNEQFF	TGTGCCTGGAGTGTACGACCCGGACTAGCGGGAGGAGGCAATGAGCAGTTCTTC
few	TRBD2	TRBV30	TRBJ2-7	CAWRQLANYEQYF	TGTGCCTGGAGGCAACTAGCGAACTACGAGCAGTACTTC